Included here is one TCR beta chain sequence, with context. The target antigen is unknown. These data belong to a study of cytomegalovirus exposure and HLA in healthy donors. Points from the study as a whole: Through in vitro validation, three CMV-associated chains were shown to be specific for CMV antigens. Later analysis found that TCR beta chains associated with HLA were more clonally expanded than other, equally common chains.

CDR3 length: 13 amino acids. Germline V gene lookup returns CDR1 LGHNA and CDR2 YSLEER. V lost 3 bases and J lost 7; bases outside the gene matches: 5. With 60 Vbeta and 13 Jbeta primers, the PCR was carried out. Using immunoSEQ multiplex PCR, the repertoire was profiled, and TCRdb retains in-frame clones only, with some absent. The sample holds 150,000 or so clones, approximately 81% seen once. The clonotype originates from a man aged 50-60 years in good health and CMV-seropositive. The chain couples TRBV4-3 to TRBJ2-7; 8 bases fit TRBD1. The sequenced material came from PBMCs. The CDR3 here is CASSHLTGEEQYF. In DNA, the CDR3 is TGCGCCAGCAGCCACCTGACAGGGGAGGAGCAGTACTTC.